The 18 T cell receptor beta chains below come from one sample, sequenced in a study of cytomegalovirus exposure and HLA in healthy donors. The PCR was carried out with 60 Vbeta primers and 13 Jbeta primers. Clones were read by immunoSEQ multiplex PCR, and TCRdb kept only the in-frame ones, dropping some. The sample consists of some 110,000 clones, about 81% of them appearing once. The sample taken for sequencing was PBMCs. These receptors were taken from a woman in her thirties in good health and CMV-seronegative.

The rearrangement joins TRBV16 to TRBJ1-3, with TRBD1 matching 8 bases. J lost 0 bases, V lost 2 bases, and 3 bases had no gene match. CDR1 and CDR2 from the germline V gene are KGHSY and FQNENV. This CDR3 has 16 amino acids. CDR3 sequence reads: CASSQTTGVSGNTIYF. In nucleotides, the CDR3 is TGTGCCAGCAGCCAAACGACAGGGGTCTCTGGAAACACCATATATTTT.

The rearrangement joins TRBV29-1 to TRBJ2-1; TRBD2 agrees at 9 bases. V was clipped by 5 bases and J by 7 bases; unmatched bases: 9. Germline-derived CDR1 and CDR2 are SQVTM and ANQGSEA. The CDR3 extends over 14 amino acids. CDR3: CSVRWREGHNEQFF. DNA of the CDR3: TGCAGCGTTCGGTGGCGGGAGGGCCATAATGAGCAGTTCTTC.

This chain joins TRBV9 and TRBJ2-3, with TRBD2 matching over 10 bases. This CDR3 is built from 17 residues. V was pared by 5 bases and J by 3 bases, with 12 bases of the junction left unmatched. From germline, CDR1 is SGDLS and CDR2 YYNGEE. The chain's CDR3 is CASSWGFSGGETDTQYF. CDR3 DNA sequence: TGTGCCAGCAGTTGGGGGTTCAGCGGGGGGGAAACAGATACGCAGTATTTT.

The rearrangement links TRBV7-9 to TRBJ2-2; no definite D call. Germline V gives CDR1 SEHNR, CDR2 FQNEAQ (reference sequence). The length of the CDR3 is 15 residues. The V gene lost 0 bases and the J gene lost 4 bases, with 9 bases spanning the gap. The CDR3 is CASSLASWSTGELFF. CDR3 in DNA: TGTGCCAGCAGCTTAGCTAGCTGGAGCACCGGGGAGCTGTTTTTT.

J is TRBJ1-4 and V is TRBV6-1; TRBD1 matches at 8 bases. The CDR3 loop spans 16 amino acids. V shed 3 bases and J 8 bases; nucleotides not matched to a gene: 11. Germline CDR1 reads MNHNS; CDR2 reads SASEGT. The CDR3 is CASSEAAGTGWEKLFF. The CDR3 DNA reads TGTGCCAGCAGTGAGGCCGCCGGGACAGGTTGGGAAAAACTGTTTTTT.

The rearrangement links TRBV6-6 to TRBJ1-6; D remains ambiguous. The CDR3 loop spans 14 amino acids. Trimming took off 4 bases at V and 6 bases at J, with 10 bases between the two ends. In germline, CDR1 is MNHNY, CDR2 SVGAGI (reference sequence). CDR3 region: CASSSPVLNSPLHF. DNA for the CDR3: TGTGCCAGCAGTTCGCCGGTCCTTAATTCACCCCTCCACTTT.

The chain combines TRBV7-9 with TRBJ2-3; TRBD2 agrees at 10 bases. After removal of 0 bases from V and 0 bases from J, the junction contained 3 bases not matched to a gene. Per germline, CDR1 SEHNR and CDR2 FQNEAQ (reference sequence). The CDR3 consists of 17 residues. Here the CDR3 DNA reads TGTGCCAGCAGCTTAGCCCTAGCGGGGGCGAGCACAGATACGCAGTATTTT. This sequence encodes CASSLALAGASTDTQYF.

The chain recombines TRBV5-1 with TRBJ2-1; 11 positions match TRBD2. Germline values: CDR1 SGHRS, CDR2 YFSETQ. The CDR3 runs to 15 residues. Unmatched junction bases numbered 2, after V lost 0 bases and J lost 6 bases. The CDR3 DNA follows: TGCGCCAGCAGCTTGGCTAGCGGGGGGATCAATGAGCAGTTCTTC. Protein sequence: CASSLASGGINEQFF.

V and J are TRBV11-3 and TRBJ1-1; 7 nucleotides line up with TRBD1. J gave up 2 bases and V 5 bases, and 8 bases lay outside the gene matches. Per germline, CDR1 SGHNT and CDR2 YENEEA. CDR3 length equals 15 residues. The CDR3 spells CASSSRQGINTEAFF. CDR3 sequence (DNA): TGTGCCAGCAGCAGCCGACAGGGCATAAACACTGAAGCTTTCTTT.

This rearrangement joins TRBV5-6 to TRBJ2-7; 8 bases are shared with TRBD1. This CDR3 is 12 amino acids long. Germline V lookup: CDR1 SGHDT, CDR2 YYEEEE. After removal of 7 bases from V and 3 bases from J, the junction contained 3 bases not matched to a gene. DNA of the CDR3: TGTGCCAGCGGACAGGGTAACTACGAGCAGTACTTC. Translating it yields CASGQGNYEQYF.

The rearrangement joins TRBV7-2 to TRBJ2-7, with TRBD2 as a possible D gene (5 bases). The germline CDR1 and CDR2 sequences are SGHTA and FQGNSA. The CDR3 totals 14 residues. V was pared by 1 base and J by 0 bases, with 7 bases between. The CDR3 protein is CASSLGGVSYEQYF. CDR3 DNA: TGTGCCAGCAGCTTAGGGGGAGTCTCCTACGAGCAGTACTTC.

The chain is built from TRBV15 and TRBJ2-4; D perhaps matches TRBD1 (7 bases). In germline, CDR1 is LNHNV, CDR2 YYDKDF (reference sequence). The CDR3 contains 14 residues. The ends were cut back, 4 bases at V and 2 bases at J, with 9 bases in the middle. In DNA, the CDR3 is TGTGCCACCAGCACAGGGGGGTCCAAAAACATTCAGTACTTC. Encoded protein: CATSTGGSKNIQYF.

The chain links TRBV4-2 to TRBJ2-7, with 7 bases lining up with TRBD1. V lost 3 bases to trimming and J lost 4 bases; unmatched junction nucleotides: 18. Germline lookup yields CDR1 LGHNA and CDR2 YNFKEQ. The CDR3 totals 18 residues. CDR3 nucleotide sequence: TGTGCCAGCAGCCAGACCCAAACAGGGGAAGGTATCCATTACGAGCAGTACTTC. The encoded protein is CASSQTQTGEGIHYEQYF.

The gene calls are TRBV7-9 and TRBJ1-2; 7 bases are shared with TRBD1. The CDR3 extends over 15 amino acids. Germline assignment: CDR1 SEHNR and CDR2 FQNEAQ (reference sequence). Germline trimming cut 5 bases from V and 4 bases from J; bases unmatched to any gene: 10. In DNA form, the CDR3 reads TGTGCCAGCAGCCCAACAGGGGCCTGGGCCTATGGCTACACCTTC. Amino acids: CASSPTGAWAYGYTF.

The chain recombines TRBV13 with TRBJ2-7; 13 bases are shared with TRBD2. Trimming at V came to 4 bases and at J to 7 bases, leaving 10 bases not matched to a gene. Germline V gives CDR1 PRHDT, CDR2 FYEKMQ (reference sequence). The CDR3 sequence is 16 residues long. CDR3 sequence: CASSSQGLAGVNEQYF. The CDR3 region has the DNA TGTGCCAGCAGCTCCCAAGGACTAGCGGGAGTGAATGAGCAGTACTTC.

The rearrangement uses TRBV4-1 and TRBJ1-2; no firm D call. The CDR3 is 15 residues long. Per the germline V gene, CDR1 is MGHRA and CDR2 is YSYEKL. Between the trimmed V and J ends, which lost 3 bases and 2 bases, there was a span of 13 bases. In DNA form, the CDR3 reads TGCGCCAGCAGCCACCCGGCAGGCATAAACTATGGCTACACCTTC. This sequence encodes CASSHPAGINYGYTF.

The chain has TRBV5-6 and TRBJ1-5; D gene unclear. V dropped 0 bases and J dropped 6 bases, with 4 bases sitting between them. The CDR3 length is 12 residues. In germline, CDR1 is SGHDT, CDR2 YYEEEE. The DNA of the CDR3 is TGTGCCAGCAGCTTGGGCGTTCAGCCCCAGCATTTT. Translating gives CASSLGVQPQHF.

CDR3 DNA: TGCGCCAGCAGCCAAATCCCGTGGACAGGGGCTATCTCCTACGAGCAGTACTTC. Encoded protein: CASSQIPWTGAISYEQYF. This chain links TRBV4-1 with TRBJ2-7, with TRBD1 matching over 9 bases. Unmatched junction bases numbered 11, after V lost 2 bases and J lost 0 bases. CDR3 size: 18 residues. Looked up from germline, CDR1 is MGHRA and CDR2 is YSYEKL.